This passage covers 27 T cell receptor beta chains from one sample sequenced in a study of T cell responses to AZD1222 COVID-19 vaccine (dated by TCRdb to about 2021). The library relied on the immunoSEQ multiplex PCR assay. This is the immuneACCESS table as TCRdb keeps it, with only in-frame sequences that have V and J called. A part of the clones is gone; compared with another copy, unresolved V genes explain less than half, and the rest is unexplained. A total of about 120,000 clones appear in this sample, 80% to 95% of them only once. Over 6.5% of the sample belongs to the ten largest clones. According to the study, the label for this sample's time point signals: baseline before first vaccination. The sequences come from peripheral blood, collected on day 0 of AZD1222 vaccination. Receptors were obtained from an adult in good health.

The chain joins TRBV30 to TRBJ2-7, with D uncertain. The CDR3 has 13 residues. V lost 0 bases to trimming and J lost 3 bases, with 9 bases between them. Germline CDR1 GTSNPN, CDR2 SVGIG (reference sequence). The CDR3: CAWSVRVGYEQYF. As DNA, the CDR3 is TGTGCCTGGAGTGTTAGGGTTGGCTACGAGCAGTACTTC.

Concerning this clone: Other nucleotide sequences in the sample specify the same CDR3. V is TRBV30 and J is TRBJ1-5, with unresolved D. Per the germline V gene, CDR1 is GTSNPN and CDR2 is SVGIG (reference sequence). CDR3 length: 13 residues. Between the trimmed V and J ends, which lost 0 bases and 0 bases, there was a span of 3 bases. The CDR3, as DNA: TGTGCCTGGAGTGTTGATAGCAATCAGCCCCAGCATTTT. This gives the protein CAWSVDSNQPQHF.

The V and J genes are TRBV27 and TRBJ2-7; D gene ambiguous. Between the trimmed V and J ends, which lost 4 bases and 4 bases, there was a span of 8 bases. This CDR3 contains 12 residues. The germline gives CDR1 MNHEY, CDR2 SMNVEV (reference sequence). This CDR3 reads CASSSTSYEQYF. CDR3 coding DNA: TGTGCCAGCAGTTCTACCAGTTACGAGCAGTACTTC.

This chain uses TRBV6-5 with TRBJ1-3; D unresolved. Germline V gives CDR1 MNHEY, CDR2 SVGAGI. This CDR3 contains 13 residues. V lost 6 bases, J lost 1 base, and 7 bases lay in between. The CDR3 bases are TGTGCCAGCAGAATTTCTTCTGGAAACACCATATATTTT. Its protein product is CASRISSGNTIYF.

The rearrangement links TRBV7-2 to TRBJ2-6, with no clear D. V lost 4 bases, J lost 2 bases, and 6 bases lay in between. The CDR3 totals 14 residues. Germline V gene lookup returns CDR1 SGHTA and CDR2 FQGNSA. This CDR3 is CASSWGTGANVLTF. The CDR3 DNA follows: TGTGCCAGCAGCTGGGGAACTGGGGCCAACGTCCTGACTTTC. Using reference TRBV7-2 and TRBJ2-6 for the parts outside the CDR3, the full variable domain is GAGVSQSPSNKVTEKGKDVELRCDPISGHTALYWYRQSLGQGLEFLIYFQGNSAPDKSGLPSDRFSAERTGGSVSTLTIQRTQQEDSAVYLCASSWGTGANVLTFGAGSRLTVL.

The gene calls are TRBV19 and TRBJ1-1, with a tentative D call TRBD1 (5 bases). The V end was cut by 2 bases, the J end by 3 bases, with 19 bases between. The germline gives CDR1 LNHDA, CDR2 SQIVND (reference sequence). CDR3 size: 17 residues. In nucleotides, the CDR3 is TGTGCCAGTAGTATATTGGGGCTGACCCAGAGGGACACTGAAGCTTTCTTT. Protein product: CASSILGLTQRDTEAFF.

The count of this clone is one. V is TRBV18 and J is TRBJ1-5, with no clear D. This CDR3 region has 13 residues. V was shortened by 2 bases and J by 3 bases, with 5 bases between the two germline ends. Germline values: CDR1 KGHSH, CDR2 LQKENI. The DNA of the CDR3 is TGTGCCAGCTCACCAGGGCCCAATCAGCCCCAGCATTTT. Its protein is CASSPGPNQPQHF.

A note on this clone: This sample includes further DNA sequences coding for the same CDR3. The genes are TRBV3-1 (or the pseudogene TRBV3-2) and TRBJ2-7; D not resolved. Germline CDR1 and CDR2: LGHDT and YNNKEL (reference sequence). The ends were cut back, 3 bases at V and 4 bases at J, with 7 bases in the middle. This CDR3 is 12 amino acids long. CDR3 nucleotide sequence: TGTGCCAGCAGCCAGGAGAGGTACGAGCAGTACTTC. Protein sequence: CASSQERYEQYF.

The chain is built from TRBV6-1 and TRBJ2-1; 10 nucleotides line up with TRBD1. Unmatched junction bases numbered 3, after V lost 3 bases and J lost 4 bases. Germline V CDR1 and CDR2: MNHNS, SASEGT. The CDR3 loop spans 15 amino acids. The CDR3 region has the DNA TGTGCCAGCAGTGACGACAGGGGGCCTTACAATGAGCAGTTCTTC. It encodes CASSDDRGPYNEQFF.

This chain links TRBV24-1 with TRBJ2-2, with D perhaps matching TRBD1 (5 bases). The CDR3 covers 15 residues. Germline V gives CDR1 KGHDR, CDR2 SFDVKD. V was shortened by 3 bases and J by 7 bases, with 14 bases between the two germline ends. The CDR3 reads CATSDTQGNYGELFF. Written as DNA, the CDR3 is TGTGCCACCAGTGATACCCAGGGTAACTACGGGGAGCTGTTTTTT.

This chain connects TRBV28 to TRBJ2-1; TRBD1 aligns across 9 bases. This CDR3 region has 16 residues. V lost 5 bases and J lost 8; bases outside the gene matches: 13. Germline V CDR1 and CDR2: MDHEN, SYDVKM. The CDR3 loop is CASSSAGTGKNHEQFF. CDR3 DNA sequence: TGTGCCAGCAGTAGCGCCGGGACAGGGAAGAACCATGAGCAGTTCTTC. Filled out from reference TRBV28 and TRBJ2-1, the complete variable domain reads DVKVTQSSRYLVKRTGEKVFLECVQDMDHENMFWYRQDPGLGLRLIYFSYDVKMKEKGDIPEGYSVSREKKERFSLILESASTNQTSMYLCASSSAGTGKNHEQFFGPGTRLTVL.

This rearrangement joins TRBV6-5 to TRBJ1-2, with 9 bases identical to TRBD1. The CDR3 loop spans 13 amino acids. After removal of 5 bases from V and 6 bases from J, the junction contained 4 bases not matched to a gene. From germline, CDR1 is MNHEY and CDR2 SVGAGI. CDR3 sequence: CASSPGTGNGYTF. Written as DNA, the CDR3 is TGTGCCAGCAGTCCTGGGACAGGGAATGGCTACACCTTC.

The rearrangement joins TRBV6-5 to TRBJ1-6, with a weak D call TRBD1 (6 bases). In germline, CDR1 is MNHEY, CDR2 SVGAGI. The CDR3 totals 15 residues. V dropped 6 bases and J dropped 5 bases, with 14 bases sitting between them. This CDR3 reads CASSPRQGNNSPLHF. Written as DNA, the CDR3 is TGTGCCAGCAGCCCCCGGCAGGGGAATAATTCACCCCTCCACTTT.

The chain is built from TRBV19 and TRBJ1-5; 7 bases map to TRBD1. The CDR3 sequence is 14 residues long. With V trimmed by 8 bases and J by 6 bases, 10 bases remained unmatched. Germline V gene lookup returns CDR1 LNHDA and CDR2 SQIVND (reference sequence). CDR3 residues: CASSSRGAGQPQHF. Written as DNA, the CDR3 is TGTGCCAGTTCCAGCAGGGGGGCGGGTCAGCCCCAGCATTTT.

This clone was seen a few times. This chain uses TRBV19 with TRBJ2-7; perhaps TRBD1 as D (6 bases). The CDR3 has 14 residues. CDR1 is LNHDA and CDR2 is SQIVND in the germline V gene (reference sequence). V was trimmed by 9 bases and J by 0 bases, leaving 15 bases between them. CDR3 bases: TGTGCCAGCAAAGACACAGGGAACTCCTACGAGCAGTACTTC. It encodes CASKDTGNSYEQYF.

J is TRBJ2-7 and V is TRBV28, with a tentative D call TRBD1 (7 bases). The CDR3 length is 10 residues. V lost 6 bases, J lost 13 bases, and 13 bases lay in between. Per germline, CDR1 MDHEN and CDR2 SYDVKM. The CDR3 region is CASSGGQFYF. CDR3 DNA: TGTGCCAGCAGCGGGGGACAGTTTTACTTC.

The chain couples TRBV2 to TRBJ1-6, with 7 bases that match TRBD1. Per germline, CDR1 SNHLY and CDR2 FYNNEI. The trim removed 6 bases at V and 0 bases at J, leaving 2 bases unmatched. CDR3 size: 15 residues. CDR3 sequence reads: CASRGQSSYNSPLHF. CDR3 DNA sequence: TGTGCCAGCAGGGGACAGAGCTCCTATAATTCACCCCTCCACTTT.

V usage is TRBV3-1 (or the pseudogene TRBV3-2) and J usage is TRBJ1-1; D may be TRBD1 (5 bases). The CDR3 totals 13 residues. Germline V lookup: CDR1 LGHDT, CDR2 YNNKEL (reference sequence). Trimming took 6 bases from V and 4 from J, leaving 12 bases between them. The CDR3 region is CASRNSGLTEAFF. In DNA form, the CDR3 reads TGTGCCAGCAGGAATTCAGGGCTCACTGAAGCTTTCTTT.

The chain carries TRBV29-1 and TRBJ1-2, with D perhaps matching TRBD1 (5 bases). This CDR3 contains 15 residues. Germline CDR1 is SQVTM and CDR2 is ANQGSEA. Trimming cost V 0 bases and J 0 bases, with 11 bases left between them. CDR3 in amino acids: CSVEEVGDPNYGYTF. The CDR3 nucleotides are TGCAGCGTTGAAGAGGTAGGGGATCCTAACTATGGCTACACCTTC.

The CDR3 loop is CASSSPSQPQHF. The CDR3 bases are TGTGCCAGCAGTTCCCCTTCGCAGCCCCAGCATTTT. The chain joins TRBV12-3 or TRBV12-4 to TRBJ1-5, with D unresolved. There are 12 residues in the CDR3. The ends were cut back, 4 bases at V and 7 bases at J, with 8 bases in the middle.

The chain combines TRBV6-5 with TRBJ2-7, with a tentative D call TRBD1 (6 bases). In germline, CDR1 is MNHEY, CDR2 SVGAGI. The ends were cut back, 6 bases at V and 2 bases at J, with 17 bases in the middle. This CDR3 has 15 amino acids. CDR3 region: CASRLQGPFTYEQYF. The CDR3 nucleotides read TGTGCCAGCAGATTACAGGGCCCCTTTACCTACGAGCAGTACTTC.

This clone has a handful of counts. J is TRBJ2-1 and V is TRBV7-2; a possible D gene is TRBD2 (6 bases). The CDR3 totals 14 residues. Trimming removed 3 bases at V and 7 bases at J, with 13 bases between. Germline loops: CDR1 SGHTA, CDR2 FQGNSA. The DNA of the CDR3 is TGTGCCAGCAGCTTGCCGGGGGTCGGGAATGAGCAGTTCTTC. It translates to CASSLPGVGNEQFF.

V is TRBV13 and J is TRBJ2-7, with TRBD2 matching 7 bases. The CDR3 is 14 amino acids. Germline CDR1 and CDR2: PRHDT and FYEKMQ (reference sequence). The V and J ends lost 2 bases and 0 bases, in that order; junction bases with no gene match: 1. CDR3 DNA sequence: TGTGCCAGCAGCTTAAGCGGGGACTCCTACGAGCAGTACTTC. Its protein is CASSLSGDSYEQYF.

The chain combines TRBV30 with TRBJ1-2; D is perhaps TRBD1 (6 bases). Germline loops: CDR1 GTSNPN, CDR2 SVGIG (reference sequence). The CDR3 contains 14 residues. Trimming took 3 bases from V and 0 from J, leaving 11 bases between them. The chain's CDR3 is CAWRGGPTNYGYTF. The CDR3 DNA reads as TGTGCCTGGAGAGGGGGGCCGACTAACTATGGCTACACCTTC.

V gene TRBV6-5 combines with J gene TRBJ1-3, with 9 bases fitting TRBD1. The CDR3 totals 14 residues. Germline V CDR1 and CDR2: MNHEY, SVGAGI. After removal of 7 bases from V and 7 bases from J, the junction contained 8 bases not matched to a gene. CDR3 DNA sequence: TGTGCCAGCACTGTGACAGGGGGAGTCAACACCATATATTTT. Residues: CASTVTGGVNTIYF.

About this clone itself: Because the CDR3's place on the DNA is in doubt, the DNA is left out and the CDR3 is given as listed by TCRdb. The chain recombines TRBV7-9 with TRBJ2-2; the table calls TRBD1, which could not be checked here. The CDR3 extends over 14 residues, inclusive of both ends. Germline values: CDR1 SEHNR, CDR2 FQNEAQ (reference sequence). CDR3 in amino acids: CASSPGQGPGSCFF.

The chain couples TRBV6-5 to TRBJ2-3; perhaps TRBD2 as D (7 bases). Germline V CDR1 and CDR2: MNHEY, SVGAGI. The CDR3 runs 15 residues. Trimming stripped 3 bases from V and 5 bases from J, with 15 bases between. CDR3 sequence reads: CASSYVGGAGDTQYF. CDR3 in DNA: TGTGCCAGCAGTTATGTAGGGGGGGCAGGAGATACGCAGTATTTT.